The clone carrying this T cell receptor beta chain was counted a few times. Its antigen remains unidentified. This CDR3 is 14 amino acids long. V dropped 4 bases and J dropped 4; count of bases not matched to a gene: 4. CDR1 and CDR2 from the germline V gene are MNHEY and SVGAGI. TCRdb analysed the RT-PCR reads with MiXCR anew, one entry per CDR3 protein. The repertoire holds around 150,000 distinct CDR3 sequences, with approximately 10% as singletons. This specimen belongs to a study of response to subunit inactivated influenza vaccine. Whole-study findings and limits: The authors offered the suggestion that each seasonal influenza vaccination recruits few new T cells.

The TCR originated in a man in his fifties who received an inactivated influenza vaccine. J is TRBJ1-1 and V is TRBV6-5, with 9 bases lining up with TRBD1. The specimen comprised non-naive T cells sorted from PBMCs, sampled 35 to 45 days after vaccination. The CDR3 reads CASSLQGASTEAFF. The CDR3 DNA follows: TGTGCCAGCAGTTTACAGGGGGCGAGCACTGAAGCTTTCTTT.